This TCR beta chain derives from a study of cytomegalovirus exposure and HLA in healthy donors. Trimming removed 6 bases at V and 2 bases at J, with 17 bases between. CDR1 MNHNS and CDR2 SASEGT come from the germline V gene. This CDR3 is built from 15 residues. This clone was observed a single time. Its matching antigen is unknown. The study, taken as a whole, reports: Accurate HLA-A and HLA-B prediction from TCR beta sequences was reported for most subjects. Links to common viral pathogens appeared, in a later analysis, for several of the most significant clusters.

PCR primers comprised 60 Vbeta and 13 Jbeta primers. Assay: immunoSEQ multiplex PCR; the TCRdb copy retains only in-frame clones and omits some. The table shows under 250,000 clones, with 85% occurring only once. This chain joins TRBV6-1 and TRBJ2-7, with a possible D match to TRBD1 (6 bases). The source is a girl aged 2 to 10 in good health and CMV-seronegative. The specimen sequenced was PBMCs. The CDR3 loop is CASSATGWRTYEQYF. CDR3 bases: TGTGCCAGCAGCGCAACAGGGTGGAGGACCTACGAGCAGTACTTC.